Below are 32 T cell receptor beta chains sequenced from a single sample in a study of patients and donors after allogeneic stem cell transplantation. TCRdb itself ran the RT-PCR reads through MiXCR, one entry per CDR3 protein. Of over 400,000 distinct CDR3 sequences in the sample, 16% are singletons; the top ten hold roughly 7%. The material sequenced was blood, either unsorted or a sorted T cell fraction (not recorded which). Receptors were obtained from a human donor who was either an allogeneic HSCT recipient or a stem cell or donor lymphocyte infusion donor (not recorded which). It is not recorded whose cells these are; they may come from a transplant donor.

This clonotype was picked up a small number of times. This chain links TRBV2 with TRBJ2-6; D unresolved. Germline V gives CDR1 SNHLY, CDR2 FYNNEI. V lost 2 bases, J lost 2 bases, and 7 bases lay in between. The CDR3 covers 15 residues. In nucleotides, the CDR3 is TGTGCCAGCAGTGAACAGCCAGCTGGGGCCAACGTCCTGACTTTC. Its translation is CASSEQPAGANVLTF. The entire variable domain, with the rest obtained from reference TRBV2 and TRBJ2-6, is as follows: EPEVTQTPSHQVTQMGQEVILRCVPISNHLYFYWYRQILGQKVEFLVSFYNNEISEKSEIFDDQFSVERPDGSNFTLKIRSTKLEDSAMYFCASSEQPAGANVLTFGAGSRLTVL.

In this sample, this clonotype turned up many times. The chain carries TRBV5-1 and TRBJ2-7; TRBD2 aligns across 11 bases. The CDR3 is 15 residues long. V gave up 1 base and J gave up 5 bases; unmatched junction bases: 5. In germline, CDR1 is SGHRS, CDR2 YFSETQ. CDR3 DNA sequence: TGCGCCAGCAGCTTGACTAGCGGGAGTTTCAACGAGCAGTACTTC. Translation gives CASSLTSGSFNEQYF.

This clonotype was observed a handful of times. The chain carries TRBV5-1 and TRBJ1-5; tentatively, D is TRBD1 (5 bases). The CDR3 runs to 17 residues. In germline, CDR1 is SGHRS, CDR2 YFSETQ. V was shortened by 1 base and J by 0 bases, with 14 bases between the two germline ends. This chain's CDR3 is CASSLKRTFLSNQPQHF. CDR3 nucleotide sequence: TGCGCCAGCAGCTTGAAACGGACATTCCTTAGCAATCAGCCCCAGCATTTT.

V gene TRBV7-3 combines with J gene TRBJ1-5; no clear D. CDR3 length: 13 amino acids. The ends were cut back, 0 bases at V and 7 bases at J, with 7 bases in the middle. CDR1 and CDR2 (germline): SGHTA, FQGTGA. The CDR3: CASSLTLRQPQHF. In DNA form, the CDR3 reads TGTGCCAGCAGCTTAACGTTGCGGCAGCCCCAGCATTTT.

The J gene is TRBJ2-7, the V gene TRBV6-1, with TRBD1 matching over 7 bases. The germline CDR1 and CDR2 sequences are MNHNS and SASEGT. The CDR3 is 14 amino acids. The trim removed 6 bases at V and 1 base at J, leaving 6 bases unmatched. The CDR3 bases are TGTGCCAGCAGGCAGACAGGGAGTTCCTACGAGCAGTACTTC. Translated, it gives CASRQTGSSYEQYF.

This clonotype showed up just a few times. The genes are TRBV2 and TRBJ2-7; no reliable D call. The CDR3 runs to 12 residues. From germline, CDR1 is SNHLY and CDR2 FYNNEI. V lost 8 bases, J lost 2 bases, and 10 bases lay in between. CDR3 in amino acids: CASVEFTYEQYF. Here the CDR3 DNA reads TGTGCCAGCGTCGAGTTCACCTACGAGCAGTACTTC.

The chain is built from TRBV4-1 and TRBJ2-1; tentative D call: TRBD1 (6 bases). This CDR3 spans 14 amino acids. V shed 3 bases and J shed 8 bases, with 14 bases lying between them. Germline CDR1 MGHRA, CDR2 YSYEKL. The CDR3 sequence: CASSQEDSLDEQFF. In DNA, the CDR3 is TGCGCCAGCAGCCAGGAGGACAGCCTCGATGAGCAGTTCTTC.

In regard to this clonotype: This may arise from a read error, as a much more abundant clone is one base away. The V gene is TRBV5-1, the J gene TRBJ2-7; no clear D. The CDR3 contains 15 residues. Germline-derived CDR1 and CDR2 are SGHRS and YFSETQ. The CDR3 spells CASNLEGVNSYEQYF. CDR3 sequence (DNA): TGCGCCAGCAACTTGGAAGGTGTCAACTCCTACGAGCAGTACTTC.

This clonotype turned up a few times. The chain recombines TRBV29-1 with TRBJ1-2, with no clear D. Looked up from germline, CDR1 is SQVTM and CDR2 is ANQGSEA. CDR3 size: 12 residues. Trimming stripped 1 base from V and 7 bases from J, with 10 bases between. CDR3 nucleotides: TGCAGCGTTGAAGTTGTTGTGGGTGGCTACACCTTC. Translation gives CSVEVVVGGYTF.

There are a few counts of this clonotype. The chain employs TRBV4-1 and TRBJ1-5, with TRBD1 as a possible D gene (6 bases). The CDR3 spans 14 residues. From germline, CDR1 is MGHRA and CDR2 YSYEKL. V shed 1 base and J shed 5 bases, with 9 bases lying between them. CDR3 residues: CASSQVGGHQPQHF. CDR3 bases: TGCGCCAGCAGCCAAGTGGGGGGGCATCAGCCCCAGCATTTT.

V gene TRBV27 combines with J gene TRBJ1-5; TRBD1 matches 8 bases. There are 15 residues in the CDR3. V shed 2 bases, J shed 9 bases, and the junction held 9 bases outside the gene matches. The germline V gene encodes CDR1 MNHEY and CDR2 SMNVEV (reference sequence). CDR3 residues: CASSLGNRGYGPQHF. The CDR3 nucleotides are TGTGCCAGCAGTTTAGGTAACAGGGGGTATGGGCCCCAGCATTTT.

DNA of the CDR3: TGTGCCTGGACCCAAGGACAGGGCTTGGACACAGATACGCAGTATTTT. As protein: CAWTQGQGLDTDTQYF. V usage is TRBV30 and J usage is TRBJ2-3; 8 nucleotides line up with TRBD1. This CDR3 comprises 16 residues. Losses at the gene ends were 4 bases for V and 2 bases for J; bases not matched to a gene: 11. Germline assignment: CDR1 GTSNPN and CDR2 SVGIG (reference sequence).

The V gene is TRBV7-9, the J gene TRBJ1-2, with TRBD1 matching 9 bases. The CDR3 consists of 14 residues. V lost 4 bases and J lost 3; bases outside the gene matches: 3. Germline-derived CDR1 and CDR2 are SEHNR and FQNEAQ (reference sequence). This chain's CDR3 is CASSSWTGDYGYTF. The CDR3 DNA reads as TGTGCCAGCAGCTCCTGGACAGGGGACTATGGCTACACCTTC.

The rearrangement joins TRBV12-3 or TRBV12-4 to TRBJ1-2, with D unclear. This CDR3 has 13 residues. The germline V and J ends were trimmed by 1 base and 4 bases, with 7 bases remaining between them. The CDR3 region is CASSLGNRYGYTF. The CDR3 DNA sequence: TGTGCCAGCAGTTTAGGAAACCGCTATGGCTACACCTTC.

This clonotype was detected ten times or more. The genes are TRBV7-9 and TRBJ2-7; D is possibly TRBD1 (6 bases). The CDR3 contains 13 residues. Between the trimmed V and J ends, which lost 6 bases and 7 bases, there was a span of 16 bases. The germline V gene has CDR1 SEHNR and CDR2 FQNEAQ (reference sequence). As DNA, the CDR3 is TGTGCCAGCAGGGTCCAGGGGATAGGGGAGCAGTACTTC. This gives the protein CASRVQGIGEQYF.

In its sample, this clonotype was seen a few times. This chain uses TRBV4-3 with TRBJ1-2, with 9 bases identical to TRBD1. CDR3 length: 14 amino acids. Germline CDR1 reads LGHNA; CDR2 reads YSLEER. The trim removed 3 bases at V and 4 bases at J, leaving 3 bases unmatched. CDR3 coding DNA: TGCGCCAGCAGCCACGACAGGGGGGGCTATGGCTACACCTTC. This sequence encodes CASSHDRGGYGYTF.

This clonotype appeared a few times. The V and J genes are TRBV27 and TRBJ2-3; D is ambiguous. Trimming removed 5 bases from V and 0 bases from J, with 6 bases in between. Per the germline V gene, CDR1 is MNHEY and CDR2 is SMNVEV (reference sequence). The CDR3 runs to 13 residues. The CDR3, as DNA: TGTGCCAGCAGTCGGGCTAGCACAGATACGCAGTATTTT. Translation gives CASSRASTDTQYF.

This clonotype was observed a handful of times. The V and J genes are TRBV5-1 and TRBJ2-7; 11 nucleotides agree with TRBD2. CDR3 size: 15 residues. V lost 6 bases and J lost 6; bases outside the gene matches: 11. Germline loops: CDR1 SGHRS, CDR2 YFSETQ. The CDR3 DNA reads as TGCGCCAGCACTGGTCTGGCTAGCGGGGGGAGCGAGCAGTACTTC. Translated: CASTGLASGGSEQYF.

This clonotype was seen a handful of times. This chain links TRBV29-1 with TRBJ1-1; a weak D match, TRBD1 (5 bases). V gave up 4 bases and J gave up 1 base, with 10 bases separating them. The CDR3 runs 13 residues. Germline V lookup: CDR1 SQVTM, CDR2 ANQGSEA. CDR3 DNA: TGCAGCGTTGCTCGCGGACAGAACACTGAAGCTTTCTTT. Translated, it gives CSVARGQNTEAFF.

This clonotype was recorded a few times. The V gene is TRBV5-1, the J gene TRBJ2-3; D remains unclear. V lost 0 bases and J lost 0, with 14 bases in between. The CDR3 is 17 amino acids. The V gene's germline CDR1 is SGHRS and CDR2 YFSETQ. The CDR3 DNA reads as TGCGCCAGCAGCTTGGTACCGCTGGCGATCAGCACAGATACGCAGTATTTT. Its protein product is CASSLVPLAISTDTQYF.

This clonotype occurred a few times. The chain employs TRBV6-2 or TRBV6-3 and TRBJ2-3; D perhaps matches TRBD2 (5 bases). This CDR3 contains 15 residues. Per the germline V gene, CDR1 is MNHEY and CDR2 is SVGEGT. V gave up 4 bases and J gave up 4 bases, with 15 bases separating them. The CDR3 loop is CASSSRRREPDTQYF. The CDR3 bases are TGTGCCAGCAGTTCAAGACGACGGGAACCAGATACGCAGTATTTT.

The chain carries TRBV11-2 and TRBJ2-7; D might be TRBD2 (5 bases). V lost 6 bases, J lost 0 bases, and 12 bases lay in between. There are 14 residues in the CDR3. Looked up from germline, CDR1 is SGHAT and CDR2 is FQNNGV. CDR3 region: CASSSAASSYEQYF. The CDR3 coding sequence is TGTGCCAGCAGTAGCGCGGCTAGCTCCTACGAGCAGTACTTC.

V and J are TRBV5-1 and TRBJ2-4; 12 positions match TRBD2. Germline CDR1 reads SGHRS; CDR2 reads YFSETQ. The junction had 8 bases not matched to a gene; V was cut back by 3 bases and J by 4 bases. The CDR3 extends over 17 amino acids. The CDR3 sequence is CASSSNLAGGPKNIQYF. DNA for the CDR3: TGCGCCAGCAGCTCCAACCTAGCGGGAGGGCCGAAAAACATTCAGTACTTC.

The V and J genes are TRBV29-1 and TRBJ1-1; D remains ambiguous. V was trimmed by 6 bases and J by 0 bases, leaving 14 bases between them. CDR3 length: 14 amino acids. Germline loops: CDR1 SQVTM, CDR2 ANQGSEA. The CDR3: CSVGLTRMNTEAFF. DNA of the CDR3: TGCAGCGTGGGCCTGACAAGAATGAACACTGAAGCTTTCTTT.

This clonotype appeared a few times. The chain joins TRBV24-1 to TRBJ2-2; the D gene is possibly TRBD2 (5 bases). Germline V gene lookup returns CDR1 KGHDR and CDR2 SFDVKD. Trimming removed 3 bases at V and 4 bases at J, with 5 bases between. The CDR3 has 13 residues. The CDR3 loop reads CATSDGGTGELFF. The CDR3 bases are TGTGCCACCAGTGATGGAGGCACCGGGGAGCTGTTTTTT.

This clonotype was detected a few times. The V and J genes are TRBV5-1 and TRBJ2-7, with TRBD2 identical over 14 bases. The germline V gene encodes CDR1 SGHRS and CDR2 YFSETQ. The CDR3 covers 17 residues. The V segment lost 3 bases and the J segment 0 bases; nucleotides outside the gene matches: 5. The CDR3 spells CASSWGTSGSPSYEQYF. The CDR3 DNA follows: TGCGCCAGCAGCTGGGGGACTAGCGGGAGTCCCTCCTACGAGCAGTACTTC.

The genes are TRBV5-5 and TRBJ1-2, with 7 bases aligning to TRBD1. Germline values: CDR1 SGHKS, CDR2 YYEKEE (reference sequence). CDR3 size: 17 residues. The ends lost 4 bases at V and 5 bases at J; junction bases unmatched: 17. The CDR3 reads CASSTRGQERGPYGYTF. In DNA, the CDR3 is TGTGCCAGCAGCACAAGAGGACAGGAGAGGGGTCCGTATGGCTACACCTTC.

This chain joins TRBV20-1 and TRBJ2-1; D is unclear. V was clipped by 0 bases and J by 10 bases, with 7 bases between them. Germline V gene sequence: CDR1 DFQATT, CDR2 SNEGSKA (reference sequence). This CDR3 is 11 amino acids long. The CDR3 coding sequence is TGCAGTGCTAGAGAGGTCCACGAGCAGTTCTTC. Translating it yields CSAREVHEQFF.

The sample holds a few counts of this clonotype. This chain uses TRBV3-1 with TRBJ1-4; the match to TRBD1 covers 8 bases. The CDR3 has 17 residues. The V gene end was trimmed by 4 bases and the J gene end by 8 bases; junction bases not matched to a gene: 15. CDR1 and CDR2 from the germline V gene are LGHDT and YNNKEL (reference sequence). CDR3 loop: CASSRRTGFFQREKLFF. The CDR3 nucleotides are TGTGCCAGCAGCCGCCGGACAGGGTTCTTCCAAAGGGAAAAACTGTTTTTT.

This clonotype occurred a few times. The gene calls are TRBV5-4 and TRBJ2-1; unclear D gene. Trimming took off 7 bases at V and 1 base at J, with 12 bases between the two ends. This CDR3 contains 14 residues. Germline V gene sequence: CDR1 SGHNT, CDR2 YYREEE (reference sequence). The CDR3 DNA sequence: TGTGCCAGCCGAGGATACCTATCCTACAATGAGCAGTTCTTC. Residues: CASRGYLSYNEQFF.

The chain combines TRBV27 with TRBJ2-5, with a weak D call TRBD2 (5 bases). The germline V gene encodes CDR1 MNHEY and CDR2 SMNVEV (reference sequence). Trimming removed 7 bases at V and 4 bases at J, with 7 bases between. This CDR3 has 11 amino acids. CDR3 sequence reads: CASTGGETQYF. DNA for the CDR3: TGTGCCAGCACCGGAGGAGAGACCCAGTACTTC.

V is TRBV20-1 and J is TRBJ2-5; either TRBD1 or TRBD2 may fit D (5 bases each). CDR1 and CDR2 from the germline V gene are DFQATT and SNEGSKA (reference sequence). The CDR3 loop spans 15 amino acids. Trimming pared 6 bases from V and 5 bases from J, leaving 22 bases between. DNA of the CDR3: TGCAGTGCCAATGACCCCGGGACCAAGGCGGAGACCCAGTACTTC. This translates into CSANDPGTKAETQYF.